The source of this T cell receptor beta chain is a study of blood T cell repertoires in COVID-19. The CDR3 runs to 11 residues. Germline CDR1 and CDR2: SQVTM and ANQGSEA. Trimming removed 7 bases at V and 7 bases at J, with 10 bases between. Original handling: Amplification of reference gene primers was used by the study to estimate nucleated cell counts. TCRdb's copy holds only in-frame clones and misses some; the assay was immunoSEQ multiplex PCR. The DNA gave D and trimming, while V, J and clone size come from that table. The sample lists around 320,000 clones, 75% to 90% occurring once. The chain has TRBV29-1 and TRBJ2-2; D might be TRBD2 (5 bases). Sequences were obtained from peripheral blood. This sequence originates from a man aged 18-30 years with active or convalescent COVID-19. The CDR3 loop is CSASTNGELFF. The CDR3 DNA reads TGCAGCGCCTCGACTAACGGGGAGCTGTTTTTT.